Sequencing of this TCR beta chain was carried out in a study of blood T cell repertoires in COVID-19. The wider study: The origin of the acute and convalescent COVID-19 samples was the United States, Italy and Spain. The analysed material was cDNA or gDNA that came from T cells, B-cell-depleted T cells, or PBMCs.

The germline V gene encodes CDR1 LNHDA and CDR2 SQIVND (reference sequence). The junction had 4 bases not matched to a gene; V was cut back by 7 bases and J by 5 bases. There are 12 residues in the CDR3. Per the original methods: Amplification from reference gene primers served as the basis for estimated nucleated cell counts. The table came from immunoSEQ multiplex PCR; TCRdb's copy has only in-frame clones and leaves some out. V and J calls and clone size are given by that table; D and trimming were obtained from the DNA. This sample has about 200,000 clones, with approximately 90% found just once.

The sequencing input was peripheral blood. This chain connects TRBV19 to TRBJ1-2, with TRBD1 matching over 7 bases. The source of this sequence is a man aged 50-60 years with acute or convalescent COVID-19. In DNA form, the CDR3 reads TGTGCCAGTACCCCGGGACAGTATGGCTACACCTTC. Translated, it gives CASTPGQYGYTF. Full variable domain (remainder filled in from reference TRBV19 and TRBJ1-2): DGGITQSPKYLFRKEGQNVTLSCEQNLNHDAMYWYRQDPGQGLRLIYYSQIVNDFQKGDIAEGYSVSREKKESFPLTVTSAQKNPTAFYLCASTPGQYGYTFGSGTRLTVV.